Shown below are 17 T cell receptor beta chains from a single sample sequenced in a study of T-cell reconstitution after alpha-beta-depleted transplantation in children. This sample's TCRbeta library carried unique molecular identifier barcodes. TCRdb itself ran the PCR reads through MiXCR, one entry per CDR3 protein. The sample carries 500,000 to 650,000 distinct CDR3 sequences, about an eighth recorded once. This specimen consisted of PBMCs, mostly from graft donor cells, obtained 180 days after TCRalphabeta/CD19-depleted stem cell transplant. The receptors derive from a female patient between 2 and 15 years old who had a stem cell transplant for aplastic anemia, so the T cells may come from the graft donor.

The DNA of the CDR3 is TGCAGTGCTCGGGACATGCCCTATGGCTACACCTTC. Protein: CSARDMPYGYTF. The chain links TRBV20-1 to TRBJ1-2; possibly TRBD1 for D (6 bases). V was clipped by 5 bases and J by 4 bases, with 11 bases between them. The CDR3 is made up of 12 amino acids. CDR1 is DFQATT, CDR2 SNEGSKA, per germline (reference sequence).

A single count supports this clonotype. The rearrangement joins TRBV3-1 to TRBJ1-2; TRBD1 is a possible D gene (5 bases). The V end was cut by 0 bases, the J end by 1 base, with 15 bases between. The V gene's germline CDR1 is LGHDT and CDR2 YNNKEL (reference sequence). This CDR3 comprises 17 residues. The CDR3: CASSQETTGPFNYGYTF. As DNA, the CDR3 is TGTGCCAGCAGCCAAGAAACCACGGGGCCTTTTAACTATGGCTACACCTTC.

This clonotype was seen at least ten times. The DNA of the CDR3 is TGCAGCGCCACTGGGCGTCATGAGCAGTTCTTC. The encoded protein is CSATGRHEQFF. This chain uses TRBV29-1 with TRBJ2-1, with D uncertain. V lost 7 bases and J lost 8, with 12 bases in between. The CDR3 totals 11 residues. Germline CDR1 SQVTM, CDR2 ANQGSEA.

This clonotype was seen a few times. The chain recombines TRBV20-1 with TRBJ2-1, with TRBD2 identical over 10 bases. Looked up from germline, CDR1 is DFQATT and CDR2 is SNEGSKA (reference sequence). The length of the CDR3 is 13 residues. Trimming cost V 3 bases and J 15 bases; bases outside gene matches: 11. CDR3 residues: CSARGTLAGETFF. The CDR3 DNA reads as TGCAGTGCTAGGGGGACTCTAGCGGGAGAAACGTTCTTC.

The chain couples TRBV7-2 to TRBJ2-5; 8 bases align to TRBD1. This CDR3 is built from 14 residues. Germline trimming cut 4 bases from V and 2 bases from J; bases unmatched to any gene: 3. From germline, CDR1 is SGHTA and CDR2 FQGNSA. Written as DNA, the CDR3 is TGTGCCAGCAGCTCAAGGACAGGGCAAGAGACCCAGTACTTC. Its translation is CASSSRTGQETQYF.

This clonotype was seen ten or more times. J is TRBJ2-1 and V is TRBV10-3; 9 nucleotides match TRBD1. V lost 11 bases to trimming and J lost 4 bases; unmatched junction nucleotides: 21. Germline V CDR1 and CDR2: ENHRY, SYGVKD. The CDR3 spans 18 residues. DNA of the CDR3: TGTGCCTCGAGGCCGTGGGACAGGGAAGGAAGGGGTTACAATGAGCAGTTCTTC. Translation gives CASRPWDREGRGYNEQFF.

V usage is TRBV10-3 and J usage is TRBJ2-2, with 7 bases fitting TRBD2. V was clipped by 5 bases and J by 6 bases; unmatched bases: 12. Germline values: CDR1 ENHRY, CDR2 SYGVKD. The CDR3 length is 16 residues. CDR3 region: CAISPVGRTSSGELFF. CDR3 nucleotides: TGTGCCATCAGTCCAGTCGGTCGGACTAGTTCCGGGGAGCTGTTTTTT.

In DNA, the CDR3 is TGCGCCAGCAGCCAAGATGAGACAGGGTCCAGAAAACTGTTTTTT. Protein product: CASSQDETGSRKLFF. This chain uses TRBV4-3 with TRBJ1-4; TRBD1 matches at 7 bases. J lost 10 bases, V lost 0 bases, and 8 bases had no gene match. This CDR3 has 15 residues. Germline assignment: CDR1 LGHNA and CDR2 YSLEER.

The chain couples TRBV2 to TRBJ2-6, with D perhaps TRBD1 (5 bases). The V end lost 3 bases, the J end lost 0 bases, and 9 bases lay between the germline ends. There are 16 residues in the CDR3. Looked up from germline, CDR1 is SNHLY and CDR2 is FYNNEI. CDR3 loop: CASSEQGSSGANVLTF. The DNA for the CDR3 is TGTGCCAGCAGTGAGCAGGGCAGCTCTGGGGCCAACGTCCTGACTTTC.

At least ten counts were recorded for this clonotype. J is TRBJ1-1 and V is TRBV4-1; D is unclear. This CDR3 has 14 amino acids. CDR1 and CDR2 from the germline V gene are MGHRA and YSYEKL. V was shortened by 0 bases and J by 8 bases, with 13 bases between the two germline ends. CDR3 sequence: CASSQDRVQVEAFF. The CDR3 nucleotides read TGCGCCAGCAGCCAAGATCGGGTCCAGGTGGAAGCTTTCTTT.

This clonotype was found many times. The chain carries TRBV5-6 and TRBJ1-5; D possibly corresponds to TRBD1 (6 bases). The CDR3 loop spans 15 amino acids. Germline V gene sequence: CDR1 SGHDT, CDR2 YYEEEE. Trimming stripped 1 base from V and 1 base from J, with 9 bases between. The chain's CDR3 is CASSLTGRSNQPQHF. The DNA of the CDR3 is TGTGCCAGCAGCTTGACAGGGAGAAGCAATCAGCCCCAGCATTTT.

The chain employs TRBV30 and TRBJ2-1; TRBD2 matches at 13 bases. CDR3 length equals 15 residues. Germline values: CDR1 GTSNPN, CDR2 SVGIG (reference sequence). The trim removed 2 bases at V and 9 bases at J, leaving 7 bases unmatched. In DNA, the CDR3 is TGTGCCTGGAGTAGACTAGCGGGAGGCGTCGGTGAGCAGTTCTTC. Translated, it gives CAWSRLAGGVGEQFF.

This clonotype is a singleton in its sample. The chain employs TRBV7-9 and TRBJ2-2; maybe TRBD1 (6 bases). Trimming left V 1 base short and J 4 bases short, with 13 bases between. This CDR3 has 16 residues. Looked up from germline, CDR1 is SEHNR and CDR2 is FQNEAQ (reference sequence). CDR3 nucleotide sequence: TGTGCCAGCAGCTTAGTATGGGGGCACCTCACCGGGGAGCTGTTTTTT. Protein: CASSLVWGHLTGELFF.

In this sample, this clonotype turned up a few times. The gene calls are TRBV6-1 and TRBJ2-2, with 7 bases matching TRBD1. The CDR3 is 16 amino acids. V gave up 7 bases and J gave up 0 bases; unmatched junction bases: 8. CDR1 and CDR2 from the germline V gene are MNHNS and SASEGT. CDR3: CASKGPGQPNTGELFF. Written as DNA, the CDR3 is TGTGCCAGCAAGGGACCGGGACAGCCGAACACCGGGGAGCTGTTTTTT.

A remark on this clonotype: This may stem from a read error, because a much larger clone lies one nucleotide away. Without the conserved terminal phenylalanine or tryptophan, this CDR3 likely stems from a read error. V and J are TRBV28 and TRBJ2-1; D is unclear. The ends were cut back, 6 bases at V and 9 bases at J, with 9 bases in the middle. The CDR3 contains 11 residues. Germline V gene sequence: CDR1 MDHEN, CDR2 SYDVKM. The CDR3 sequence: CASRMDGEQFL. The CDR3 DNA sequence: TGTGCCAGCAGGATGGACGGTGAGCAGTTCTTG.

The table lists this clonotype with a few counts. This rearrangement joins TRBV29-1 to TRBJ1-2; D might be TRBD1 (5 bases). Germline lookup yields CDR1 SQVTM and CDR2 ANQGSEA. The CDR3 contains 19 residues. The V gene lost 2 bases and the J gene lost 3 bases, with 28 bases spanning the gap. The CDR3 reads CSVEMERLGQGPPYYGYTF. The DNA for the CDR3 is TGCAGCGTTGAAATGGAGCGTTTGGGCCAGGGTCCCCCCTACTATGGCTACACCTTC.

CDR3 DNA sequence: TGTGCCACCAGCAGAGATCTAGCAACCCACGAGCAGTACTTC. This codes for CATSRDLATHEQYF. This rearrangement joins TRBV15 to TRBJ2-7; a possible D gene is TRBD2 (5 bases). CDR1 LNHNV and CDR2 YYDKDF come from the germline V gene (reference sequence). With 0 bases removed from V and 5 bases from J, the gap between germline ends came to 11 bases. The CDR3 is made up of 14 amino acids.